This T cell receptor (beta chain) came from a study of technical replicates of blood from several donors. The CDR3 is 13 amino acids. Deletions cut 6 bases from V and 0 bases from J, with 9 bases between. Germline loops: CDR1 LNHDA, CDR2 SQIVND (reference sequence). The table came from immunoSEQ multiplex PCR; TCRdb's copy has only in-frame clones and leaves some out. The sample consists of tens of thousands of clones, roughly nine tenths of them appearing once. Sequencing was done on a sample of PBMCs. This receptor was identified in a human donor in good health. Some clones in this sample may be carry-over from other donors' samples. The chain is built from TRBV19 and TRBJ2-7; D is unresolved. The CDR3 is CASRPIDSYEQYF. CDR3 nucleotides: TGTGCCAGTAGACCAATAGACTCCTACGAGCAGTACTTC.